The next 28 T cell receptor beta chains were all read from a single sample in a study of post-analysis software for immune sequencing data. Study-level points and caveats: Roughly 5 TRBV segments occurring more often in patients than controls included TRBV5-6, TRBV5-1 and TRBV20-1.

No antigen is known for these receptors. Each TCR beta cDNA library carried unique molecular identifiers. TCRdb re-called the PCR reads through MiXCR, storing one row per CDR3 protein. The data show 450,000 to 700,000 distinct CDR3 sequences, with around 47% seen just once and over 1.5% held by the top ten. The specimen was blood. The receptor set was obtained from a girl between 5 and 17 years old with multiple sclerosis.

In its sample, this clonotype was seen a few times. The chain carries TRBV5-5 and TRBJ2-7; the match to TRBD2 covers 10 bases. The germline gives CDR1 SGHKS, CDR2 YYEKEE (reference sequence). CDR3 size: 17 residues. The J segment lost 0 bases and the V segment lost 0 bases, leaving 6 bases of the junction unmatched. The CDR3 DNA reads TGTGCCAGCAGCTTGGCAGGCCTAGCGGGGGACTCCTACGAGCAGTACTTC. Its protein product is CASSLAGLAGDSYEQYF. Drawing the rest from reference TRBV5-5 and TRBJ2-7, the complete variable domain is DAGVTQSPTHLIKTRGQQVTLRCSPISGHKSVSWYQQVLGQGPQFIFQYYEKEERGRGNFPDRFSARQFPNYSSELNVNALLLGDSALYLCASSLAGLAGDSYEQYFGPGTRLTVT.

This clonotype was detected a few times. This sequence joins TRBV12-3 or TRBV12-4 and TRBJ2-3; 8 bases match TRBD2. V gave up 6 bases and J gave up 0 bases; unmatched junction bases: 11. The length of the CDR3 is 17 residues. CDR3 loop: CASRARGALTSTDTQYF. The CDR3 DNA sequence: TGTGCCAGCAGGGCGCGGGGGGCGCTTACTAGCACAGATACGCAGTATTTT.

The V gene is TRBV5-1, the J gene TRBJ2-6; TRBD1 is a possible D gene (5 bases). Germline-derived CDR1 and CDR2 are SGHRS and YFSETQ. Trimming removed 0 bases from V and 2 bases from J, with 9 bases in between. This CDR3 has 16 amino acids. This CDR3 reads CASSLGTGAGANVLTF. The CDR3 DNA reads TGCGCCAGCAGCTTGGGAACAGGTGCTGGGGCCAACGTCCTGACTTTC.

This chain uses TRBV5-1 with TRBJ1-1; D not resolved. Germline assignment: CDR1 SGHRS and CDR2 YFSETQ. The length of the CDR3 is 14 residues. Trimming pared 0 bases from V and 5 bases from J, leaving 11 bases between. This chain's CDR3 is CASSLELQGTEAFF. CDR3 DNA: TGCGCCAGCAGCTTGGAACTCCAAGGGACTGAAGCTTTCTTT.

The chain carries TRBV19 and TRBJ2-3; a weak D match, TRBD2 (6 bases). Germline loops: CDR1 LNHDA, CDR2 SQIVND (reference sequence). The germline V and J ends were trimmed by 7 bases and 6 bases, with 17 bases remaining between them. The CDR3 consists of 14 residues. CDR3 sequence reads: CASKDYISDDTQYF. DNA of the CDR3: TGTGCCAGTAAGGACTATATCTCAGATGATACGCAGTATTTT.

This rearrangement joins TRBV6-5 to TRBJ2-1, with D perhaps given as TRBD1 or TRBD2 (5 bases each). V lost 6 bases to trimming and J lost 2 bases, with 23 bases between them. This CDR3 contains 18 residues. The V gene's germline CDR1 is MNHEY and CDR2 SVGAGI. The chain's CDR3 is CASSYRDPVETPYNEQFF. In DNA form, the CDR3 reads TGTGCCAGCAGCTACCGGGACCCAGTCGAGACCCCCTACAATGAGCAGTTCTTC.

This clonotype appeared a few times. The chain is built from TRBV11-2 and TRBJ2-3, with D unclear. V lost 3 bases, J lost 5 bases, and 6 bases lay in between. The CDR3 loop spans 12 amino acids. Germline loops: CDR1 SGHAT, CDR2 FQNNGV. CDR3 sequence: CASSFAVDTQYF. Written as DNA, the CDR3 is TGTGCCAGCAGCTTTGCGGTAGATACGCAGTATTTT. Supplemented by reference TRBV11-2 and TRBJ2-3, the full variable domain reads EAGVAQSPRYKIIEKRQSVAFWCNPISGHATLYWYQQILGQGPKLLIQFQNNGVVDDSQLPKDRFSAERLKGVDSTLKIQPAKLEDSAVYLCASSFAVDTQYFGPGTRLTVL.

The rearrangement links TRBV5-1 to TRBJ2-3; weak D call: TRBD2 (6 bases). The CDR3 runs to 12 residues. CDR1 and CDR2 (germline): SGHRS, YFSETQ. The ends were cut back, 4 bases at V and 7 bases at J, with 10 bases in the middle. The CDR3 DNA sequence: TGCGCCAGCAGCACGGGAGTTTATACGCAGTATTTT. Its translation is CASSTGVYTQYF.

CDR3 nucleotide sequence: TGTGCCAGCAGGCAAGGGGGGGCGAACACTGAAGCTTTCTTT. Translated: CASRQGGANTEAFF. The V and J genes are TRBV6-5 and TRBJ1-1, with a weak D call TRBD1 (6 bases). The CDR3 has 14 amino acids. With 6 bases removed from V and 1 base from J, the gap between germline ends came to 12 bases. Germline V lookup: CDR1 MNHEY, CDR2 SVGAGI.

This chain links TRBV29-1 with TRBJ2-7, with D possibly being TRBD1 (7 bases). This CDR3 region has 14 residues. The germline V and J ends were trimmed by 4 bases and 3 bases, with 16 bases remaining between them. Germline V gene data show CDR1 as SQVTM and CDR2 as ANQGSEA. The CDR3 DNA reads TGCAGCGTTGGAGGCCAGGGGGGAGACTACGAGCAGTACTTC. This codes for CSVGGQGGDYEQYF.

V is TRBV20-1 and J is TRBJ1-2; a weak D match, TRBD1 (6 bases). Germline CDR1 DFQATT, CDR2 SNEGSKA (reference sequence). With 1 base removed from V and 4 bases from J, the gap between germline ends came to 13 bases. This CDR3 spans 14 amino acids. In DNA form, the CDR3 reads TGCAGTGCTAGAGCGACAGGAATATCCTATGGCTACACCTTC. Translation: CSARATGISYGYTF.

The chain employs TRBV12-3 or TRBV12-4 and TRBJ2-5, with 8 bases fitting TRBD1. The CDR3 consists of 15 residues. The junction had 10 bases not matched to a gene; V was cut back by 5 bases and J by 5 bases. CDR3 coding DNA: TGTGCCAGCAGTCCCGGACAGGGTGTCCCTGAGACCCAGTACTTC. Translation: CASSPGQGVPETQYF.

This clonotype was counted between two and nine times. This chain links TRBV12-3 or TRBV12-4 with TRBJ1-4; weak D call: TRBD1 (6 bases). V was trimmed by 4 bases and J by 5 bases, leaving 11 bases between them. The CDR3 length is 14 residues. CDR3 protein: CASSSRGLNEKLFF. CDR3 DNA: TGTGCCAGCAGTTCCAGGGGCTTAAATGAAAAACTGTTTTTT.

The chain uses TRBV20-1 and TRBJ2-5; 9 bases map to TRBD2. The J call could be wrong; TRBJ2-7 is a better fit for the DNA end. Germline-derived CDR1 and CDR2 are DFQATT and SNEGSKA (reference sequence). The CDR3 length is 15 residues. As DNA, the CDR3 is TGCAGTGCTAGAGATACCGAGCGGGGGGCCTACGAGCAGTACTTC. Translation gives CSARDTERGAYEQYF.

CDR3 sequence reads: CASTSLAGERTDTQYF. The CDR3 DNA is TGTGCCAGCACCTCTCTAGCGGGGGAACGCACAGATACGCAGTATTTT. The V call is TRBV27, the J call TRBJ2-3; 10 bases agree with TRBD2. Per the germline V gene, CDR1 is MNHEY and CDR2 is SMNVEV (reference sequence). Trimming cost V 7 bases and J 1 base; bases outside gene matches: 8. The CDR3 is 16 amino acids.

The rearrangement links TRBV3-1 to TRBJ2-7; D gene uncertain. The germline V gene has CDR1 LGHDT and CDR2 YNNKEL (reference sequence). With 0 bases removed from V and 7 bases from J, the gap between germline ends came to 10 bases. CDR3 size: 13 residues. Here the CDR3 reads CASSQDGATEQYF. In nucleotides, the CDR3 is TGTGCCAGCAGCCAAGACGGAGCGACTGAGCAGTACTTC.

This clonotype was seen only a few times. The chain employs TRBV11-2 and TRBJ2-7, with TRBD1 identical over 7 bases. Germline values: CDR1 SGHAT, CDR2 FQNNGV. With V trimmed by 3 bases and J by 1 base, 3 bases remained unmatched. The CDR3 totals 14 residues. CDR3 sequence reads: CASSFDRVSYEQYF. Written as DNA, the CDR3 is TGTGCCAGCAGCTTCGACAGGGTGTCCTACGAGCAGTACTTC.

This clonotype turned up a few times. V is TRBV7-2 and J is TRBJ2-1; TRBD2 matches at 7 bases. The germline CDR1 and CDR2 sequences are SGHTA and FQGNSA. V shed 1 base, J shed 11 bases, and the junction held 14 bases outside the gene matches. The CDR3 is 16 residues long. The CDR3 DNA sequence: TGTGCCAGCAGCTTAGAGCAACGGGAGGCCCCGACAAAGCAGTTCTTC. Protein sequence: CASSLEQREAPTKQFF.

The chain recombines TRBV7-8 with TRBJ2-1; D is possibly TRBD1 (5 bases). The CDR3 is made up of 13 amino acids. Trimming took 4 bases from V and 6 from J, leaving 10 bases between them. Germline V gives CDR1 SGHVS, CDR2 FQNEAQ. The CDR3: CASSWGPANEQFF. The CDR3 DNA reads TGTGCCAGCAGCTGGGGCCCTGCCAATGAGCAGTTCTTC. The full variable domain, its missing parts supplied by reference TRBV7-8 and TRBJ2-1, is GAGVSQSPRYKVAKRGQDVALRCDPISGHVSLFWYQQALGQGPEFLTYFQNEAQLDKSGLPSDRFFAERPEGSVSTLKIQRTQQEDSAVYLCASSWGPANEQFFGPGTRLTVL.

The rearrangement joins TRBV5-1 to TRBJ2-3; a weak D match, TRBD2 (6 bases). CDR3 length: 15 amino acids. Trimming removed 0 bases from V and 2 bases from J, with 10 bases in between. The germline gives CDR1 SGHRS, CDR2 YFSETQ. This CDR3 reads CASSLGGATTDTQYF. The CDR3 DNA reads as TGCGCCAGCAGCTTGGGCGGGGCGACCACAGATACGCAGTATTTT.

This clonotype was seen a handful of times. CDR3 nucleotides: TGTGCCAGCATCTGGTCCCCGACAGGGGTCCAAGAGACCCAGTACTTC. This encodes CASIWSPTGVQETQYF. The J gene is TRBJ2-5, the V gene TRBV7-8; 8 bases match TRBD1. CDR1 and CDR2 from the germline V gene are SGHVS and FQNEAQ. Trimming removed 7 bases from V and 1 base from J; junction bases left unmatched: 11. CDR3 length: 16 amino acids.

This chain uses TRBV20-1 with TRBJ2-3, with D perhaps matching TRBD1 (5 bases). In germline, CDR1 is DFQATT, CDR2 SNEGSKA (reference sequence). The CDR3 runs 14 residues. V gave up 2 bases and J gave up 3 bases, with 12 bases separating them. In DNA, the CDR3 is TGCAGTGCTAGATCCCCAGACAGAACAGATACGCAGTATTTT. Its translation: CSARSPDRTDTQYF.

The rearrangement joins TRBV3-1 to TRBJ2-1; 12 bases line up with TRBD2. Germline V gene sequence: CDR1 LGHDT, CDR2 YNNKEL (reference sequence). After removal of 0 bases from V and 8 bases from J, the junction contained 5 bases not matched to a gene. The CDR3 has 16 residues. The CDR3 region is CASSQEASGGAHEQFF. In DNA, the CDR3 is TGTGCCAGCAGCCAAGAGGCTAGCGGGGGGGCCCATGAGCAGTTCTTC.

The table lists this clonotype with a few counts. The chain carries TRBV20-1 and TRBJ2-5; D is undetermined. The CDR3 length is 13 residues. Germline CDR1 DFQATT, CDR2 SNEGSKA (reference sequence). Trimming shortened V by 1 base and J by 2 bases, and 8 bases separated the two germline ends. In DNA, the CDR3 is TGCAGTGCTAGAGGACATCGGCAAGAGACCCAGTACTTC. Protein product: CSARGHRQETQYF.

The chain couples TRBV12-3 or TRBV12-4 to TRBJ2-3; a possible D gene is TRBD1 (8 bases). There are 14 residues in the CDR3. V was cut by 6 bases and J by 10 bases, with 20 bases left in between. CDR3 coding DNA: TGTGCCAGCAGCGAAGGACAGGGAGGGATTGCGCAGTATTTT. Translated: CASSEGQGGIAQYF.

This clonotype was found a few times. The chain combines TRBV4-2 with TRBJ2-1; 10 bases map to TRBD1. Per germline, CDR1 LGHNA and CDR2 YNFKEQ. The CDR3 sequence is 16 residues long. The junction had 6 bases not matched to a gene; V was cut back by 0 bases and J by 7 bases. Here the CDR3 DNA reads TGTGCCAGCAGCCAAGATAGGACAGGGGGACTTAATGAGCAGTTCTTC. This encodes CASSQDRTGGLNEQFF.

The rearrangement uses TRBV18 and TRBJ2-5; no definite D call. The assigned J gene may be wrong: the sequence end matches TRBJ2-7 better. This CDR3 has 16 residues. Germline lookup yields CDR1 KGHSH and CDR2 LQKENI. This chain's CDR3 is CASSPPGLEPSYEQYF. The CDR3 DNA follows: TGTGCCAGCTCACCACCGGGCCTAGAGCCCTCCTACGAGCAGTACTTC.

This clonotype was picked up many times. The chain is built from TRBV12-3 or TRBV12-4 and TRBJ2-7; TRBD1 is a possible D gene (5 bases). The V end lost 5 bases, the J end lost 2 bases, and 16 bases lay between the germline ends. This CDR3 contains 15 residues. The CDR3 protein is CASSPSSLGAYEQYF. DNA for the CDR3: TGTGCCAGCAGTCCGTCTAGTTTAGGGGCCTACGAGCAGTACTTC.